This passage covers 20 T cell receptor beta chains from one sample sequenced in a study of T-cell memory formation after mild COVID-19. TCRdb used MiXCR to reprocess the 5' RACE reads, holding one entry per CDR3 protein. The sample shows about 340,000 distinct CDR3 sequences, 10% to 15% of them seen only once. The sequenced sample was PBMCs or a T cell subset sorted from them (not recorded which). The receptors were gathered from a man between 18 and 29 years old who had mild COVID-19 (a few samples of this study predate the infection). Cell type and time point are not known.

This clonotype was detected only a few times. This chain links TRBV27 with TRBJ1-1; weak D call: TRBD1 (5 bases). Looked up from germline, CDR1 is MNHEY and CDR2 is SMNVEV (reference sequence). The ends were cut back, 1 base at V and 5 bases at J, with 8 bases in the middle. CDR3 size: 13 residues. Here the CDR3 reads CASSLWGETEAFF. CDR3 bases: TGTGCCAGCAGTTTATGGGGGGAAACTGAAGCTTTCTTT.

This sequence joins TRBV24-1 and TRBJ2-2; D is undetermined. Germline V CDR1 and CDR2: KGHDR, SFDVKD. This CDR3 is 12 amino acids long. The V end was cut by 1 base, the J end by 4 bases, with 0 bases between. The CDR3 DNA reads as TGTGCCACCAGTGATTTCACCGGGGAGCTGTTTTTT. Its protein product is CATSDFTGELFF.

There are a few counts of this clonotype. The chain links TRBV11-1 to TRBJ2-7; 9 bases map to TRBD2. CDR3 length: 14 residues. Germline-derived CDR1 and CDR2 are SGHAT and FQDESV (reference sequence). V was pared by 5 bases and J by 1 base, with 3 bases of the junction left unmatched. The CDR3 is CASSRLAGSYEQYV. CDR3 nucleotide sequence: TGTGCCAGCAGCCGGCTAGCGGGGTCCTACGAGCAGTACGTC.

This clonotype was counted many times. This chain joins TRBV11-1 and TRBJ2-4; unclear D gene. Trimming pared 5 bases from V and 2 bases from J, leaving 7 bases between. The CDR3 loop spans 13 amino acids. Looked up from germline, CDR1 is SGHAT and CDR2 is FQDESV (reference sequence). DNA of the CDR3: TGTGCCAGCAGCGGGCTCTCCAAAAACATTCAGTACTTC. It yields the protein CASSGLSKNIQYF. Full variable domain (rest looked up from reference TRBV11-1 and TRBJ2-4): EAEVAQSPRYKITEKSQAVAFWCDPISGHATLYWYRQILGQGPELLVQFQDESVVDDSQLPKDRFSAERLKGVDSTLKIQPAELGDSAMYLCASSGLSKNIQYFGAGTRLSVL.

This chain joins TRBV3-1 and TRBJ2-7; D ambiguous. With 1 base removed from V and 7 bases from J, the gap between germline ends came to 8 bases. Germline assignment: CDR1 LGHDT and CDR2 YNNKEL (reference sequence). This CDR3 has 12 residues. The CDR3 loop reads CASSQALGEQYV. CDR3 bases: TGTGCCAGCAGCCAAGCGCTAGGGGAGCAGTACGTC.

V gene TRBV11-2 combines with J gene TRBJ2-7, with D possibly being TRBD2 (5 bases). This CDR3 contains 16 residues. V was cut by 0 bases and J by 0 bases, with 12 bases left in between. Germline CDR1 reads SGHAT; CDR2 reads FQNNGV. The CDR3 reads CASSLESSGSSYEQYV. The CDR3 nucleotides are TGTGCCAGCAGCTTAGAATCCAGCGGAAGCTCCTACGAGCAGTACGTC.

In this sample, this clonotype turned up a few times. The CDR3 DNA follows: TGTGCCAGCAGCTCCGGGACTCGAGGGCCAAATCAGCCCCAGCATTTT. Translating gives CASSSGTRGPNQPQHF. V and J are TRBV7-9 and TRBJ1-5; TRBD1 is a possible D gene (5 bases). The CDR3 totals 16 residues. CDR1 and CDR2 from the germline V gene are SEHNR and FQNEAQ (reference sequence). Trimming pared 4 bases from V and 4 bases from J, leaving 17 bases between. Based on the CDR3 plus reference TRBV7-9 and TRBJ1-5, the full variable domain is DTGVSQNPRHKITKRGQNVTFRCDPISEHNRLYWYRQTLGQGPEFLTYFQNEAQLEKSRLLSDRFSAERPKGSFSTLEIQRTEQGDSAMYLCASSSGTRGPNQPQHFGDGTRLSIL.

This clonotype has just a few counts. The V gene is TRBV6-5, the J gene TRBJ1-2, with 10 nucleotides matching TRBD1. With V trimmed by 6 bases and J by 4 bases, 2 bases remained unmatched. Germline V gene lookup returns CDR1 MNHEY and CDR2 SVGAGI. This CDR3 spans 13 amino acids. The CDR3 sequence is CASRRDRGYGYTF. CDR3 bases: TGTGCCAGCAGGAGGGACAGGGGCTATGGCTACACCTTC.

This clonotype was observed a handful of times. The chain carries TRBV7-9 and TRBJ2-4; D gene unclear. The germline gives CDR1 SEHNR, CDR2 FQNEAQ (reference sequence). Trimming stripped 0 bases from V and 10 bases from J, with 4 bases between. There are 11 residues in the CDR3. The CDR3 protein is CASSLARIQYF. Here the CDR3 DNA reads TGTGCCAGCAGCTTAGCTAGAATTCAGTACTTC.

The chain recombines TRBV28 with TRBJ2-7; no definite D call. This CDR3 comprises 14 residues. Germline V gives CDR1 MDHEN, CDR2 SYDVKM. Trimming cost V 7 bases and J 2 bases, with 15 bases left between them. This CDR3 reads CASTHADTPYEQYV. DNA of the CDR3: TGTGCCAGCACCCACGCAGATACTCCCTACGAGCAGTACGTC.

The chain is built from TRBV6-1 and TRBJ1-1, with 7 bases aligning to TRBD1. The junction had 3 bases not matched to a gene; V was cut back by 6 bases and J by 5 bases. This CDR3 spans 12 amino acids. Germline V CDR1 and CDR2: MNHNS, SASEGT. The CDR3 DNA reads as TGTGCCAGCAGCACAGGGGAAACTGAAGCTTTCTTT. Translated: CASSTGETEAFF.

This clonotype was detected only a few times. V is TRBV29-1 and J is TRBJ1-6; TRBD1 matches at 10 bases. The V gene's germline CDR1 is SQVTM and CDR2 ANQGSEA. V lost 6 bases to trimming and J lost 8 bases; unmatched junction nucleotides: 1. The CDR3 has 12 residues. The CDR3 protein is CSVGTGDSPLHF. CDR3 DNA sequence: TGCAGCGTCGGGACAGGGGATTCACCCCTCCACTTT.

This clonotype has only a few counts. The chain joins TRBV20-1 to TRBJ1-1; tentatively, D is TRBD1 (6 bases). This CDR3 is built from 14 residues. V lost 6 bases, J lost 4 bases, and 18 bases lay in between. The germline gives CDR1 DFQATT, CDR2 SNEGSKA (reference sequence). CDR3 bases: TGCAGTGCCAAGACCACTACAGGGTCCACTGAAGCTTTCTTT. Translated: CSAKTTTGSTEAFF.

There are a few counts of this clonotype. This chain joins TRBV6-2 or TRBV6-3 and TRBJ2-5, with D uncertain. The V and J ends lost 4 bases and 4 bases respectively, with 10 bases between them. The CDR3 covers 13 residues. The germline V gene has CDR1 MNHEY and CDR2 SVGEGT. CDR3 sequence: CASSLIGRETQYF. The CDR3 DNA reads as TGTGCCAGCAGTTTAATCGGTCGAGAGACCCAGTACTTC.

V is TRBV29-1 and J is TRBJ2-1, with D possibly being TRBD2 (5 bases). Trimming cost V 1 base and J 6 bases, with 10 bases left between them. The CDR3 extends over 13 amino acids. Germline values: CDR1 SQVTM, CDR2 ANQGSEA. The CDR3 spells CSVEVLGRNEQFF. In nucleotides, the CDR3 is TGCAGCGTTGAAGTACTAGGTCGCAATGAGCAGTTCTTC.

This clonotype has only a few counts. V gene TRBV5-6 combines with J gene TRBJ1-1, with D unresolved. Trimming took 3 bases from V and 2 from J, leaving 14 bases between them. There are 15 residues in the CDR3. The germline gives CDR1 SGHDT, CDR2 YYEEEE. The CDR3 loop is CASSWAAPGNTEAFF. The CDR3 region has the DNA TGTGCCAGCAGCTGGGCCGCCCCGGGAAACACTGAAGCTTTCTTT.

The V gene is TRBV12-5, the J gene TRBJ2-7, with D unclear. In germline, CDR1 is LGHNT, CDR2 FRNRAP. The CDR3 length is 11 residues. Between the trimmed V and J ends, which lost 7 bases and 4 bases, there was a span of 8 bases. The CDR3 spells CASALGYEQYF. CDR3 coding DNA: TGTGCTAGTGCCCTCGGTTACGAGCAGTACTTC.

This clonotype occurred a few times. Relative to the germline gene, one junction end is altered; a read error may explain this. CDR3 in amino acids: CASSQDLRGGRVF. CDR3 nucleotide sequence: TGTGCCAGCAGCCAAGACCTCCGGGGGGGCAGGGTGTTC. The chain joins TRBV4-2 to TRBJ1-2, with D tentatively TRBD1 (6 bases). In germline, CDR1 is LGHNA, CDR2 YNFKEQ. This CDR3 region has 13 residues.

This sequence joins TRBV5-1 and TRBJ2-2; D ambiguous. Germline V gene data show CDR1 as SGHRS and CDR2 as YFSETQ. This CDR3 has 15 residues. V was pared by 0 bases and J by 3 bases, with 9 bases between. CDR3 loop: CASSLVPGHTGELFF. The CDR3 nucleotides read TGCGCCAGCAGCTTGGTACCGGGCCACACCGGGGAGCTGTTTTTT.

The table lists this clonotype with a few counts. The CDR3 DNA sequence: TGCGCCAGCAGCTTGGCCCCGGAGGAAATGGGCTACACCTTC. It is translated as CASSLAPEEMGYTF. The chain couples TRBV5-1 to TRBJ1-2; no firm D call. V was trimmed by 0 bases and J by 8 bases, leaving 14 bases between them. The CDR3 loop spans 14 amino acids. From germline, CDR1 is SGHRS and CDR2 YFSETQ.